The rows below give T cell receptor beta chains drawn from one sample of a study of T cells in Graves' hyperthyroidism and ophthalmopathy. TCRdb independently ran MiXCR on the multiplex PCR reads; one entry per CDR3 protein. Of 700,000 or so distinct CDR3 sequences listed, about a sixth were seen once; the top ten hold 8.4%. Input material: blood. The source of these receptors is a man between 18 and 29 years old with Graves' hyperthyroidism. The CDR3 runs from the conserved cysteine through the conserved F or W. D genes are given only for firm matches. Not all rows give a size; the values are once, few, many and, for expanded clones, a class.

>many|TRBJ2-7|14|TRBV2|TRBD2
CASKGTSGSYEQYF
TGTGCCAGCAAAGGGACTAGCGGGAGTTACGAGCAGTACTTC
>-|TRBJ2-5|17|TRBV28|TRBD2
CASRPPAAGGDGETQYF
TGTGCCAGCCGTCCCCCGGCCGCGGGAGGAGACGGAGAGACCCAGTACTTC
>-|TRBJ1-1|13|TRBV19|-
CASSPSRLREAFF
TGTGCCAGTAGTCCCAGCAGACTCCGAGAAGCTTTCTTT
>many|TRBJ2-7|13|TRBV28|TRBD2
CASSLAGGFEQYF
TGTGCCAGCAGTCTAGCGGGAGGATTCGAGCAGTACTTC
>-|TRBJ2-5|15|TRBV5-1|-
CASSGIHRIKETQYF
TGCGCCAGCAGCGGAATACACAGAATTAAAGAGACCCAGTACTTC
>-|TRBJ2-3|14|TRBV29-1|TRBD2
CSVVGLAGTDTQYF
TGCAGCGTCGTTGGACTAGCAGGCACAGATACGCAGTATTTT
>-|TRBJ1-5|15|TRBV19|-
CASRSSGTPWQPQHF
TGTGCCAGTAGGTCCTCCGGGACCCCGTGGCAGCCCCAGCATTTT
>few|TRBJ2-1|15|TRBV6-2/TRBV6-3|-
CASSYEGEVYNEQFF
TGTGCCAGCAGTTATGAGGGAGAAGTCTACAATGAGCAGTTCTTC
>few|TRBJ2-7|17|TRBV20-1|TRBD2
CSATGTSGTSGRGEQYF
TGCAGTGCTACCGGGACATCCGGGACTAGCGGGAGAGGCGAGCAGTACTTC
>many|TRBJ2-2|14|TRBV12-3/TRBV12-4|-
CASSLSRASGELFF
TGTGCCAGCAGTTTAAGCAGGGCGAGTGGGGAGCTGTTTTTT
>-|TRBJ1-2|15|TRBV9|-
CASSVETHGGYGYTF
TGTGCCAGCAGCGTAGAGACCCATGGAGGCTATGGCTACACCTTC
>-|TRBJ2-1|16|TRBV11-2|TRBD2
CASSFSGLAGGPGEFF
TGTGCCAGCAGCTTCTCGGGACTAGCGGGAGGCCCGGGGGAGTTCTTC
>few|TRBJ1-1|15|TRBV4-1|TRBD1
CASSQQQGVNTEAFF
TGCGCCAGCAGCCAACAACAGGGGGTAAACACTGAAGCTTTCTTT
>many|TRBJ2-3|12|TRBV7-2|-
CASSALADTQYF
TGTGCCAGCAGCGCCCTCGCGGATACGCAGTATTTT
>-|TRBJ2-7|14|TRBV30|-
CAWSGGGRGSEQYF
TGTGCCTGGAGTGGGGGGGGCAGGGGAAGCGAGCAGTACTTC
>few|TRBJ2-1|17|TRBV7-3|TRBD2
CASSLGGGAGGYNEQFF
TGTGCCAGCAGCTTAGGGGGGGGAGCGGGAGGGTACAATGAGCAGTTCTTC
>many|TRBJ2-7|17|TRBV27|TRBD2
CASSPFPPSGSSYEQYF
TGTGCCAGCAGCCCATTCCCGCCTAGCGGAAGTTCCTACGAGCAGTACTTC
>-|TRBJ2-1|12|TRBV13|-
CASSAHDGEQFF
TGTGCCAGCAGCGCCCACGACGGCGAGCAGTTCTTC
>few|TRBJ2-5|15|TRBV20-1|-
CSARDLGQRGETQYF
TGCAGTGCTAGAGACCTCGGACAGCGTGGGGAGACCCAGTACTTC
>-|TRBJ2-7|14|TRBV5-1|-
CASSLGQIDYEQYF
TGCGCCAGCAGCTTGGGGCAAATAGACTACGAGCAGTACTTC
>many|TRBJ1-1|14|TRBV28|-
CASSSPSDRSEAFF
TGTGCCAGCAGTTCACCCTCAGACAGGTCTGAAGCTTTCTTT
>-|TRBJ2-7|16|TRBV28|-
CASSPPLSLAPYEQYF
TGTGCCAGCTCACCACCCCTTAGTCTAGCACCCTACGAGCAGTACTTC
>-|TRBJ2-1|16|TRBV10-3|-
CAISPGKLDIYNEQFF
TGTGCCATCAGTCCAGGGAAGTTGGATATCTACAATGAGCAGTTCTTC
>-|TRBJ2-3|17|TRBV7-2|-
CASSLWTSGDSADTQYF
TGTGCCAGCAGCTTATGGACCAGCGGGGACAGCGCAGATACGCAGTATTTT
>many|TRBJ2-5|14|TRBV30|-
CAWRRDGGQETQYF
TGTGCCTGGAGGAGAGACGGCGGGCAAGAGACCCAGTACTTC
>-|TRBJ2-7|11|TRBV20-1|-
CSASVNYEQYF
TGCAGTGCTAGCGTGAACTACGAGCAGTACTTC
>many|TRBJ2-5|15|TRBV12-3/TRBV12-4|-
CASTLRRGREETQYF
TGTGCCAGCACCCTGAGGAGGGGGCGAGAAGAGACCCAGTACTTC
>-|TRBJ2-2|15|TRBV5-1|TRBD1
CASSTRQGTTGELFF
TGCGCCAGCAGCACCAGACAGGGGACCACCGGGGAGCTGTTTTTT
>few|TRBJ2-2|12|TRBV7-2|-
CASTSLDGELFF
TGTGCCAGCACGTCCTTGGACGGGGAGCTGTTTTTT
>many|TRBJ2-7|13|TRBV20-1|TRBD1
CSARVGTVYEQYF
TGCAGTGCTAGAGTGGGGACAGTCTACGAGCAGTACTTC
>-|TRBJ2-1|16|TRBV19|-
CASSISGLGILNEQFF
TGTGCCAGTAGTATTTCGGGTCTTGGGATCTTAAATGAGCAGTTCTTC
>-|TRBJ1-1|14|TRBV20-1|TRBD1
CSARDRKMNTEAFF
TGCAGTGCTAGGGACAGGAAAATGAACACTGAAGCTTTCTTT
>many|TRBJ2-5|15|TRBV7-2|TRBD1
CASSVDRGRVETQYF
TGTGCCAGCAGCGTAGACAGGGGGCGCGTGGAGACCCAGTACTTC
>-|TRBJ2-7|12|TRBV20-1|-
CSARLTSYEQYF
TGCAGTGCAAGACTTACTAGTTACGAGCAGTACTTC
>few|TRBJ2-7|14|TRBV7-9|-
CASAPGKHPYEQYF
TGTGCCAGCGCCCCCGGGAAGCATCCCTACGAGCAGTACTTC
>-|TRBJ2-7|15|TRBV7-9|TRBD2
CASSLELAGDYEQYF
TGTGCCAGCAGCTTAGAACTAGCGGGAGACTACGAGCAGTACTTC
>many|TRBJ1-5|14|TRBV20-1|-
CSVPGHREGQPQHF
TGCAGTGTCCCGGGACACCGAGAAGGGCAGCCCCAGCATTTT
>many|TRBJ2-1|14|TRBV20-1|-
CSALTLAAPNEQFF
TGCAGTGCCCTCACTCTAGCCGCTCCCAATGAGCAGTTCTTC
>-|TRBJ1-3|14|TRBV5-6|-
CASSLGGDGNTIYF
TGTGCCAGCAGCTTGGGAGGGGACGGAAACACCATATATTTT
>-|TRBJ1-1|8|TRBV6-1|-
CALGEAFF
TGTGCCCTTGGGGAAGCTTTCTTT
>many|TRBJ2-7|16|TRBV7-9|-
CASSTTAGAHNYEQYF
TGTGCCAGCAGCACAACCGCGGGGGCCCACAACTACGAGCAGTACTTC
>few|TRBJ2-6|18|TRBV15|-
CATSRAGKVSSGANVLTF
TGTGCCACCAGCAGAGCGGGCAAAGTTTCTTCTGGGGCCAACGTCCTGACTTTC
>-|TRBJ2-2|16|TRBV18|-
CASSPRQEGRTGELFF
TGTGCCAGCTCACCAAGGCAGGAGGGCCGAACCGGGGAGCTGTTTTTT
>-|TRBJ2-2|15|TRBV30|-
CAWSGPNRVAGELFF
TGTGCCTGGAGTGGCCCAAACAGGGTAGCCGGGGAGCTGTTTTTT
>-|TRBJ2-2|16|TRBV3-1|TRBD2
CASSQVGGWYAGELFF
TGTGCCAGCAGCCAAGTGGGGGGGTGGTACGCCGGGGAGCTGTTTTTT
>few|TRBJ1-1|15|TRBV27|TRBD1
CASSLLKGAYTEAFF
TGTGCCAGCAGTTTATTGAAGGGGGCATACACTGAAGCTTTCTTT
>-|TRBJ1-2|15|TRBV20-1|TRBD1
CSARPQQGGQATYTF
TGCAGTGCTAGACCACAACAAGGGGGACAGGCGACTTACACCTTC
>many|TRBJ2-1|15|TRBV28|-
CASKGWDVSYNEQFF
TGTGCCAGCAAAGGGTGGGACGTCTCCTACAATGAGCAGTTCTTC
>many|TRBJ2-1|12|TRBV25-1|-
CASSVGVNEQFF
TGTGCCAGCAGCGTTGGGGTCAATGAGCAGTTCTTC
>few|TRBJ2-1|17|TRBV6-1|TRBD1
CASSPRTTGGSYNEQFF
TGTGCCAGCAGCCCAAGGACGACAGGGGGGAGCTACAATGAGCAGTTCTTC
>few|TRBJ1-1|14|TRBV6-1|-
CASSEWAGNTEAFF
TGTGCCAGCAGTGAATGGGCAGGGAACACTGAAGCTTTCTTT
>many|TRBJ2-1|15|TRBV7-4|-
CASSHDQRAINEQFF
TGTGCCAGCAGCCATGACCAGCGGGCGATCAATGAGCAGTTCTTC
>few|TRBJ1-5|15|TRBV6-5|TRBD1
CASSYPGQGGQPQHF
TGTGCCAGCAGTTACCCCGGACAGGGTGGTCAGCCCCAGCATTTT
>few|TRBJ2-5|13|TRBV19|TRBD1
CASSSVQGETQYF
TGTGCCAGTAGTTCGGTACAGGGGGAGACCCAGTACTTC